This TCR beta chain is from a study of blood T cell repertoires in COVID-19. Study-wide context: Sites across the United States, Italy and Spain contributed samples from acute and convalescent COVID-19. The analysed material was cDNA or gDNA that came from T cells, B-cell-depleted T cells, or PBMCs.

Under the authors' procedure: Nucleated cell counts were estimated from reference gene primer amplification. Generated by immunoSEQ multiplex PCR, the TCRdb table keeps only in-frame clones and is missing some. The DNA was the basis for D and trimming; V, J and clone size are from that table. The data show approximately 100,000 clones, approximately 90% seen once. CDR1 SGDLS and CDR2 YYNGEE come from the germline V gene. This CDR3 contains 15 residues. V lost 1 base to trimming and J lost 2 bases; unmatched junction nucleotides: 5. V gene TRBV9 combines with J gene TRBJ2-7; 8 nucleotides line up with TRBD1. This receptor was identified in a man aged 60 to 75 with acute or convalescent COVID-19. Sequencing was performed on peripheral blood. Here the CDR3 DNA reads TGTGCCAGCAGCGTATCTTCGGGACAGGCCTACGAGCAGTACTTC. This encodes CASSVSSGQAYEQYF.